Below, 22 T cell receptor beta chains from the same sample are listed, as sequenced in a study of blood T cell repertoires in COVID-19. Generated by immunoSEQ multiplex PCR, the TCRdb table keeps only in-frame clones and is missing some. The sample carries approximately 110,000 clones, 75% to 90% recorded once. Sequencing input: peripheral blood. Source of these receptors: a woman in her 70s with acute or convalescent COVID-19.

This chain joins TRBV5-3 and TRBJ2-7, with 8 bases matching TRBD2. TRBV5-3 is flagged as an ORF with uncertain function. J gave up 4 bases and V 5 bases, and 8 bases lay outside the gene matches. This CDR3 is 14 amino acids long. The CDR3 DNA is TGTGCCAGAAGAGAGGGACTAGTGGAATACGAGCAGTACTTC. It encodes CARREGLVEYEQYF.

The chain employs TRBV10-1 and TRBJ2-3, with D possibly being TRBD2 (6 bases). Germline CDR1 reads WNHNN; CDR2 reads SYGVQD (reference sequence). Trimming shortened V by 5 bases and J by 1 base, and 13 bases separated the two germline ends. The CDR3 extends over 15 amino acids. The CDR3 is CASSSGDRRTDTQYF. The DNA for the CDR3 is TGCGCCAGCAGTTCGGGAGACAGACGCACAGATACGCAGTATTTT.

This clone has only a few counts. The V and J genes are TRBV7-3 and TRBJ1-6; D ambiguous. Trimming removed 2 bases from V and 8 bases from J, with 7 bases in between. The CDR3 loop spans 13 amino acids. CDR1 and CDR2 (germline): SGHTA, FQGTGA. This CDR3 reads CASSLERDSPLHF. The CDR3 region has the DNA TGTGCCAGCAGCTTAGAGAGAGATTCACCCCTCCACTTT.

The chain employs TRBV19 and TRBJ1-5; no clear D gene. Trimming shortened V by 6 bases and J by 8 bases, and 17 bases separated the two germline ends. The CDR3 extends over 14 amino acids. The germline V gene encodes CDR1 LNHDA and CDR2 SQIVND (reference sequence). CDR3 residues: CASSARTLVEPQHF. In DNA form, the CDR3 reads TGTGCCAGTAGCGCCCGGACTCTCGTTGAGCCCCAGCATTTT.

This rearrangement joins TRBV5-1 to TRBJ2-5; 8 bases map to TRBD1. After removal of 3 bases from V and 5 bases from J, the junction contained 9 bases not matched to a gene. CDR1 SGHRS and CDR2 YFSETQ come from the germline V gene. The CDR3 spans 15 residues. The CDR3 loop reads CASSSGQGWMETQYF. CDR3 sequence (DNA): TGCGCCAGCAGCTCCGGACAGGGTTGGATGGAGACCCAGTACTTC.

The rearrangement joins TRBV27 to TRBJ1-6, with 7 nucleotides matching TRBD1. With V trimmed by 6 bases and J by 5 bases, 4 bases remained unmatched. This CDR3 has 14 residues. Germline V gene sequence: CDR1 MNHEY, CDR2 SMNVEV (reference sequence). The chain's CDR3 is CASRGTVDNSPLHF. In DNA, the CDR3 is TGTGCCAGCAGGGGGACAGTAGATAATTCACCCCTCCACTTT.

V and J are TRBV18 and TRBJ1-4; TRBD1 matches 7 bases. Germline V gene data show CDR1 as KGHSH and CDR2 as LQKENI. The CDR3 has 15 residues. With V trimmed by 3 bases and J by 7 bases, 8 bases remained unmatched. The CDR3 here is CASSPLGQPSEKLFF. For the CDR3, the DNA is TGTGCCAGCTCACCCCTGGGACAGCCTAGTGAAAAACTGTTTTTT.

This chain connects TRBV9 to TRBJ2-5; 9 bases are shared with TRBD2. CDR3 size: 14 residues. V was pared by 2 bases and J by 1 base, with 0 bases of the junction left unmatched. Per germline, CDR1 SGDLS and CDR2 YYNGEE. This CDR3 reads CASSVTSGQETQYF. DNA of the CDR3: TGTGCCAGCAGCGTGACTAGCGGCCAAGAGACCCAGTACTTC.

V usage is TRBV6-6 and J usage is TRBJ2-2; D possibly uses TRBD1 or TRBD2 (6 bases each). Germline assignment: CDR1 MNHNY and CDR2 SVGAGI (reference sequence). V lost 5 bases and J 4 bases, leaving 23 bases between the germline ends. The length of the CDR3 is 18 residues. CDR3 sequence reads: CASSRGEHYRVVTGELFF. The CDR3 coding sequence is TGTGCCAGCAGTCGCGGGGAGCACTACAGGGTTGTCACCGGGGAGCTGTTTTTT.

This sequence joins TRBV6-1 and TRBJ2-1, with TRBD2 matching over 12 bases. V was pared by 3 bases and J by 7 bases, with 7 bases of the junction left unmatched. This CDR3 has 16 residues. Germline CDR1 MNHNS, CDR2 SASEGT. CDR3 protein: CASSETLAGGGNEQFF. The CDR3 coding sequence is TGTGCCAGCAGTGAGACTCTAGCGGGAGGGGGGAATGAGCAGTTCTTC.

In its sample, this clone was seen once. This rearrangement joins TRBV27 to TRBJ2-2; D ambiguous. The length of the CDR3 is 14 residues. V was shortened by 5 bases and J by 0 bases, with 7 bases between the two germline ends. Per germline, CDR1 MNHEY and CDR2 SMNVEV (reference sequence). The CDR3 spells CASSILANTGELFF. In DNA, the CDR3 is TGTGCCAGCAGTATCCTAGCGAACACCGGGGAGCTGTTTTTT.

This clone was seen a single time. J is TRBJ2-1 and V is TRBV24-1; D remains unclear. Germline V lookup: CDR1 KGHDR, CDR2 SFDVKD. Trimming took 2 bases from V and 6 from J, leaving 7 bases between them. The CDR3 runs 13 residues. The CDR3, as DNA: TGTGCCACCAGTGATTCGACGGGCAATGAGCAGTTCTTC. Its translation: CATSDSTGNEQFF.

The CDR3 DNA follows: TGTGCCTGGAGTGTTAGCGCTAGCGGGAATCGAATCTATTACAATGAGCAGTTCTTC. Protein sequence: CAWSVSASGNRIYYNEQFF. V is TRBV30 and J is TRBJ2-1; 9 positions match TRBD2. CDR3 length: 19 amino acids. The ends lost 0 bases at V and 4 bases at J; junction bases unmatched: 16. Germline V lookup: CDR1 GTSNPN, CDR2 SVGIG (reference sequence).

The chain recombines TRBV19 with TRBJ1-2, with 7 bases lining up with TRBD1. The V gene's germline CDR1 is LNHDA and CDR2 SQIVND (reference sequence). The J segment lost 2 bases and the V segment lost 7 bases, leaving 10 bases of the junction unmatched. The CDR3 has 15 amino acids. The CDR3 DNA reads as TGTGCCAGTAATCACGACAGGGTCCCGAACTATGGCTACACCTTC. This gives the protein CASNHDRVPNYGYTF.

The chain combines TRBV28 with TRBJ2-7; TRBD2 might be the D (5 bases). Deletions cut 5 bases from V and 2 bases from J, with 10 bases between. CDR1 and CDR2 from the germline V gene are MDHEN and SYDVKM. CDR3 length equals 13 residues. CDR3 amino acids: CASSRSATYEQYF. Here the CDR3 DNA reads TGTGCCAGCAGTCGTAGCGCCACCTACGAGCAGTACTTC.

This chain uses TRBV3-1 (or the pseudogene TRBV3-2) with TRBJ1-2; D is uncertain. CDR3 size: 15 residues. CDR1 and CDR2 (germline): LGHDT, YNNKEL (reference sequence). V lost 4 bases and J 2 bases, leaving 14 bases between the germline ends. CDR3 sequence: CASSPRGGLNYGYTF. Written as DNA, the CDR3 is TGTGCCAGCAGCCCCCGGGGTGGGCTAAACTATGGCTACACCTTC.

The rearrangement links TRBV7-8 to TRBJ2-2; TRBD1 agrees at 9 bases. The CDR3 loop spans 17 amino acids. V was pared by 6 bases and J by 4 bases, with 12 bases of the junction left unmatched. Germline lookup yields CDR1 SGHVS and CDR2 FQNEAQ. The CDR3 protein is CASSPGTGSVGTGELFF. CDR3 sequence (DNA): TGTGCCAGCAGTCCGGGGACAGGGAGTGTCGGCACCGGGGAGCTGTTTTTT.

The rearrangement joins TRBV9 to TRBJ1-1; D is uncertain. V was cut by 4 bases and J by 1 base, with 11 bases left in between. Germline CDR1 reads SGDLS; CDR2 reads YYNGEE. There are 14 residues in the CDR3. CDR3 loop: CASSPSPGNTEAFF. CDR3 in DNA: TGTGCCAGCAGCCCTAGCCCAGGGAACACTGAAGCTTTCTTT. Complete variable domain (other parts from reference TRBV9 and TRBJ1-1): DSGVTQTPKHLITATGQRVTLRCSPRSGDLSVYWYQQSLDQGLQFLIQYYNGEERAKGNILERFSAQQFPDLHSELNLSSLELGDSALYFCASSPSPGNTEAFFGQGTRLTVV.

Comment on this clone: Other DNA sequences in the same sample also yield this CDR3. The chain uses TRBV6-6 and TRBJ2-7, with D tentatively TRBD1 (6 bases). The CDR3 length is 13 residues. Germline lookup yields CDR1 MNHNY and CDR2 SVGAGI (reference sequence). V was trimmed by 4 bases and J by 2 bases, leaving 9 bases between them. The CDR3 region is CASSSGQPYEQYF. The DNA of the CDR3 is TGTGCCAGCAGTTCTGGACAGCCCTACGAGCAGTACTTC.

In this sample, this clone turned up once. The genes are TRBV11-3 and TRBJ2-1; 9 bases fit TRBD2. Unmatched junction bases numbered 7, after V lost 1 base and J lost 9 bases. Germline V gives CDR1 SGHNT, CDR2 YENEEA. This CDR3 is 15 amino acids long. This chain's CDR3 is CASSLGPAGGGEQFF. The CDR3 DNA reads as TGTGCCAGCAGCTTAGGGCCAGCGGGAGGTGGTGAGCAGTTCTTC.

The chain joins TRBV6-6 to TRBJ2-5, with 9 bases fitting TRBD1. The length of the CDR3 is 14 residues. V shed 4 bases, J shed 6 bases, and the junction held 6 bases outside the gene matches. Germline V gene data show CDR1 as MNHNY and CDR2 as SVGAGI (reference sequence). The CDR3 DNA is TGTGCCAGCAGTTTATCACAGGGGGCTAAGACCCAGTACTTC. This translates into CASSLSQGAKTQYF.

V gene TRBV7-9 combines with J gene TRBJ1-1; possible D gene TRBD1, 6 bases. Trimming stripped 2 bases from V and 4 bases from J, with 8 bases between. This CDR3 has 13 amino acids. Germline CDR1 reads SEHNR; CDR2 reads FQNEAQ (reference sequence). This CDR3 reads CASSLLGGTEAFF. For the CDR3, the DNA is TGTGCCAGCAGCTTATTAGGGGGCACTGAAGCTTTCTTT.